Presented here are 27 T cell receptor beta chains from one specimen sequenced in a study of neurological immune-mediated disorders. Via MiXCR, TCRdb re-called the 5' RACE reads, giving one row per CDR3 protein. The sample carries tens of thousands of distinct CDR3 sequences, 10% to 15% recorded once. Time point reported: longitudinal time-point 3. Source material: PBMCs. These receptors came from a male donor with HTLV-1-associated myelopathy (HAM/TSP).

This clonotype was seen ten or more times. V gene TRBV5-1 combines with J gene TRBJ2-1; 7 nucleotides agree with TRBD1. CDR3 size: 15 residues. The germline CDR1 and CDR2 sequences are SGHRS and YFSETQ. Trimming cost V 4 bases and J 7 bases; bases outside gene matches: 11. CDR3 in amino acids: CASSARQGRWNEQFF. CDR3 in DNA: TGCGCCAGCAGCGCGAGACAGGGCCGTTGGAATGAGCAGTTCTTC.

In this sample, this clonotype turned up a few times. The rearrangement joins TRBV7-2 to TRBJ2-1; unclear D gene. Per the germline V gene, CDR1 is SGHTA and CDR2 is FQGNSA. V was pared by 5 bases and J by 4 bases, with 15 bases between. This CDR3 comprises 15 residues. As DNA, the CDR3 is TGTGCCAGCAGCCCGCGACTCCTCGAATACAATGAGCAGTTCTTC. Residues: CASSPRLLEYNEQFF.

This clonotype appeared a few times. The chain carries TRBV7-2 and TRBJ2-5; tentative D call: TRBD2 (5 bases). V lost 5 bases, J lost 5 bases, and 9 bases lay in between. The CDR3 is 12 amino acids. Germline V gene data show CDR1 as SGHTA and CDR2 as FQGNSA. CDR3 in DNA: TGTGCCAGCAGCAGATGGAGGGAGACCCAGTACTTC. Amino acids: CASSRWRETQYF.

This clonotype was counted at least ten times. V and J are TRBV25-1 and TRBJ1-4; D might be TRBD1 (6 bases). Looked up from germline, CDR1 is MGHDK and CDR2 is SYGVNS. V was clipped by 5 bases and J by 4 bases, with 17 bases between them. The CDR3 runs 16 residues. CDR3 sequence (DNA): TGTGCCAGCAGTCGGACAGCCACCTTGGGTAATGAAAAACTGTTTTTT. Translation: CASSRTATLGNEKLFF.

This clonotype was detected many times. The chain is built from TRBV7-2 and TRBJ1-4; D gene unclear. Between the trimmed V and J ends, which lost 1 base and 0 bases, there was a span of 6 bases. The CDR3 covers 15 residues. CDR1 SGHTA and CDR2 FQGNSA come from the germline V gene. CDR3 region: CASSLVVATNEKLFF. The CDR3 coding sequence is TGTGCCAGCAGCTTAGTAGTTGCAACTAATGAAAAACTGTTTTTT. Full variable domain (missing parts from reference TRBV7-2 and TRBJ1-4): GAGVSQSPSNKVTEKGKDVELRCDPISGHTALYWYRQSLGQGLEFLIYFQGNSAPDKSGLPSDRFSAERTGGSVSTLTIQRTQQEDSAVYLCASSLVVATNEKLFFGSGTQLSVL.

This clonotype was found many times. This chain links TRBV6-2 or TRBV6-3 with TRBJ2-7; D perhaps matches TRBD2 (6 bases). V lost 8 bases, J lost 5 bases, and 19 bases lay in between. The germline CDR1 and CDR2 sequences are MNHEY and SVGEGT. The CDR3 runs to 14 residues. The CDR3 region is CASSQRVGGDEQYF. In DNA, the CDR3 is TGTGCCAGCTCCCAAAGGGTCGGAGGGGACGAGCAGTACTTC.

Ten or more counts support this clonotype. This chain's CDR3 is CASSLKPGNSGELFF. Written as DNA, the CDR3 is TGTGCCAGCAGCTTAAAACCCGGTAATTCCGGGGAGCTGTTTTTT. This rearrangement joins TRBV7-2 to TRBJ2-2; no firm D call. The CDR3 runs to 15 residues. CDR1 SGHTA and CDR2 FQGNSA come from the germline V gene. Trimming left V 2 bases short and J 6 bases short, with 13 bases between.

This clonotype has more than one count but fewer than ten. The CDR3 loop is CASSYLAGESAQYF. The CDR3 region has the DNA TGTGCCAGCAGTTACCTGGCAGGGGAATCGGCCCAGTACTTC. The chain employs TRBV6-5 and TRBJ2-5, with D perhaps TRBD1 (6 bases). There are 14 residues in the CDR3. The germline V gene encodes CDR1 MNHEY and CDR2 SVGAGI. Trimming stripped 2 bases from V and 9 bases from J, with 16 bases between.

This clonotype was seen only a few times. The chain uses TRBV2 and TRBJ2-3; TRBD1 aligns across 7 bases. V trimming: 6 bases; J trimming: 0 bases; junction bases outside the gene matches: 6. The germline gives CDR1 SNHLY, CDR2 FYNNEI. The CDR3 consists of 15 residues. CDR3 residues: CASSLDRASTDTQYF. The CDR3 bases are TGTGCCAGCAGCCTCGACAGGGCTAGCACAGATACGCAGTATTTT.

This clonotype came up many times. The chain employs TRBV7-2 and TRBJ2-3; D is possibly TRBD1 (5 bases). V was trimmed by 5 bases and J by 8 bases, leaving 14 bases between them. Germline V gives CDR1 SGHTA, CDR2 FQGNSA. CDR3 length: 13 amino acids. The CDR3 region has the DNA TGTGCCAGCAGCCCAGGGCCCGCTACTACGCAGTATTTT. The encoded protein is CASSPGPATTQYF.

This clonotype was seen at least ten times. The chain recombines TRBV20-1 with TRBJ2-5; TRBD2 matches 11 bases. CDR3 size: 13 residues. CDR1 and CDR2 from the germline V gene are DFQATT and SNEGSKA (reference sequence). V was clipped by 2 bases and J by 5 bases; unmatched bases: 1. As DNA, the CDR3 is TGCAGTGCTAGACTAGCGGGGGGTGAGACCCAGTACTTC. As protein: CSARLAGGETQYF.

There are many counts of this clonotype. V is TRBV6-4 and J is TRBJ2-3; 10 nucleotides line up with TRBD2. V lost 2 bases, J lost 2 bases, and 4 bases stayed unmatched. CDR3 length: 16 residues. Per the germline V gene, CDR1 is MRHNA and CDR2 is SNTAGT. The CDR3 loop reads CASSDTGTSATDTQYF. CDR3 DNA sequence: TGTGCCAGCAGTGACACCGGGACTAGCGCCACAGATACGCAGTATTTT.

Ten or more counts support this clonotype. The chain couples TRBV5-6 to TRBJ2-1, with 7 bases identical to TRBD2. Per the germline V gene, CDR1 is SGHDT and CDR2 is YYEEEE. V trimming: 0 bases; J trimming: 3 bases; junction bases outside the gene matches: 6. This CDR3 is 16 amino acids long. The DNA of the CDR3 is TGTGCCAGCAGCTTGGCGGCTAGCGGCCTCTACAATGAGCAGTTCTTC. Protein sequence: CASSLAASGLYNEQFF.

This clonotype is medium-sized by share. The CDR3 spells CASSPREGAGGTQYF. The CDR3 DNA sequence: TGTGCCAGCAGCCCTCGGGAGGGCGCCGGTGGGACCCAGTACTTC. V is TRBV9 and J is TRBJ2-5, with 8 bases lining up with TRBD2. The CDR3 covers 15 residues. Germline values: CDR1 SGDLS, CDR2 YYNGEE. Losses at the gene ends were 4 bases for V and 7 bases for J; bases not matched to a gene: 12.

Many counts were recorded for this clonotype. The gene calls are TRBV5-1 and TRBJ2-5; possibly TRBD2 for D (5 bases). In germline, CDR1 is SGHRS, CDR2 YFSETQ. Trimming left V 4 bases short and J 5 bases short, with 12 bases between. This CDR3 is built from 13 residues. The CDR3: CASSRLASETQYF. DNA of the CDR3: TGCGCCAGCAGCCGGTTAGCGAGTGAGACCCAGTACTTC.

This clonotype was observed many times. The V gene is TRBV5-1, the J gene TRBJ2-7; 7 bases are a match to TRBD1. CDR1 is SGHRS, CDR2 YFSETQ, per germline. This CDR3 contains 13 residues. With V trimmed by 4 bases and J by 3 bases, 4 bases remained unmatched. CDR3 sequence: CASSAGQDYEQYF. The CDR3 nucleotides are TGCGCCAGCAGCGCAGGACAGGACTACGAGCAGTACTTC.

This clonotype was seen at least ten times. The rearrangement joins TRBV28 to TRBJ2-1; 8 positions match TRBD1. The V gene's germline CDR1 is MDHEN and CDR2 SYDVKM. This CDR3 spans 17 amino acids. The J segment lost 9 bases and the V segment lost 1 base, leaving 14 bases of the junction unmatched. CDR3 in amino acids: CASSLYRQGLLRPEQFF. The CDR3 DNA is TGTGCCAGCAGTTTATATCGACAGGGGCTCCTCCGTCCTGAGCAGTTCTTC.

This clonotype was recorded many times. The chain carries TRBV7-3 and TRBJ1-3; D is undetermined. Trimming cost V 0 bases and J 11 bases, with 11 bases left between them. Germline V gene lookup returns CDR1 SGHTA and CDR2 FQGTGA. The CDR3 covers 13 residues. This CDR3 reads CASSLTILGPIYF. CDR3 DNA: TGTGCCAGCAGCTTAACTATCCTCGGTCCCATATATTTT. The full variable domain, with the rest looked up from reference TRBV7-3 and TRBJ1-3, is GAGVSQTPSNKVTEKGKYVELRCDPISGHTALYWYRQSLGQGPEFLIYFQGTGAADDSGLPNDRFFAVRPEGSVSTLKIQRTERGDSAVYLCASSLTILGPIYFGEGSWLTVV.

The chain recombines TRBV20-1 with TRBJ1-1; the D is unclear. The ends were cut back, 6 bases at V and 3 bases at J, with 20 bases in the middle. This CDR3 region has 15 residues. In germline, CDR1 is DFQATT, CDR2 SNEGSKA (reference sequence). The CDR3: CSAVRYVGSYTEAFF. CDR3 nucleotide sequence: TGCAGTGCGGTTCGGTATGTGGGCTCATACACTGAAGCTTTCTTT.

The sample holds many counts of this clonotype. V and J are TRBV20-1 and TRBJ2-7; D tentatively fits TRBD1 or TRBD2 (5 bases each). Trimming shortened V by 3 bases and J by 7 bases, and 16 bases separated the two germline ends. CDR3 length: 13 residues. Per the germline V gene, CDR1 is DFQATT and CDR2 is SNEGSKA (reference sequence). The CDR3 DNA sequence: TGCAGTGCTAGTGTGGGGCTGAGGGGTGAGCAGTACTTC. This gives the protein CSASVGLRGEQYF.

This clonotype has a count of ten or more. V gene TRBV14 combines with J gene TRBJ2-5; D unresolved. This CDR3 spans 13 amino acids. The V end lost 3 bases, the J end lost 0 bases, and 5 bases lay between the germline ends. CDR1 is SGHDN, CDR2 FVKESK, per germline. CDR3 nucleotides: TGTGCCAGCAGCCAGGCGGACCAAGAGACCCAGTACTTC. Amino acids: CASSQADQETQYF.

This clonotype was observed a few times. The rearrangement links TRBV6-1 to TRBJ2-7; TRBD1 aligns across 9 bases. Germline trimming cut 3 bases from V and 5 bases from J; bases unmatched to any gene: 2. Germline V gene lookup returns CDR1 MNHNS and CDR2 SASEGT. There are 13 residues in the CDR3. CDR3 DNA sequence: TGTGCCAGCAGTGATGGGACAGGGAACGAGCAGTACTTC. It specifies CASSDGTGNEQYF.

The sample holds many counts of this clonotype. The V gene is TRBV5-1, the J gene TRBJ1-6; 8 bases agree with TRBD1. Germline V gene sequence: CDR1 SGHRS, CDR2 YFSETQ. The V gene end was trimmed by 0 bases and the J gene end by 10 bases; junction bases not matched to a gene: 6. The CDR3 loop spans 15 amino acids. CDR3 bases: TGCGCCAGCAGCTTGGCCTCAGGGGGCTACTCACCCCTCCACTTT. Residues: CASSLASGGYSPLHF.

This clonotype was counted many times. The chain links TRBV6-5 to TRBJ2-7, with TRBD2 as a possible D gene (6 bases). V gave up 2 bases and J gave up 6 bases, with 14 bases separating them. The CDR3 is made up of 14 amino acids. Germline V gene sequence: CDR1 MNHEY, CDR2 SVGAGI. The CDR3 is CASSYQEGSGEQYF. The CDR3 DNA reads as TGTGCCAGCAGTTACCAGGAGGGGTCTGGCGAGCAGTACTTC.

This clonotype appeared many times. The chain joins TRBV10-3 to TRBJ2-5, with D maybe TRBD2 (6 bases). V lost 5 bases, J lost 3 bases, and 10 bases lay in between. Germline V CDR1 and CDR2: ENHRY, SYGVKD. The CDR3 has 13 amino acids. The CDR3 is CAISWDSEETQYF. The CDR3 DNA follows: TGTGCCATCAGTTGGGACTCCGAAGAGACCCAGTACTTC.

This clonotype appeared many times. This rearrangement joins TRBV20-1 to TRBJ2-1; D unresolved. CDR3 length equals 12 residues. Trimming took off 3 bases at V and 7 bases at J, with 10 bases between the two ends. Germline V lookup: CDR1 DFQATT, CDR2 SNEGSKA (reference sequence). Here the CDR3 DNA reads TGCAGTGCTAGGGGTAACAAGAATGAGCAGTTCTTC. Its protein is CSARGNKNEQFF.

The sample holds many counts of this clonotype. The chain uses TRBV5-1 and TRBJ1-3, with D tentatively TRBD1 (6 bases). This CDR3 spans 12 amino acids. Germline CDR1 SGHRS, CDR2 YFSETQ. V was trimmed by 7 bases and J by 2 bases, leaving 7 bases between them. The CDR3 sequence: CASRDTGNTIYF. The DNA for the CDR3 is TGCGCCAGCCGGGACACTGGAAACACCATATATTTT.